These 28 T cell receptor beta chains were sequenced from one sample in a study of T cell repertoires in cytomegalovirus infection. TCRdb re-called the reads through MiXCR, storing one row per CDR3 protein. This table has fewer than 200,000 distinct CDR3 sequences, approximately 9.6% appearing once. Sequencing used PBMCs. These receptor sequences come from a human donor in good health (CMV status not recorded). Some clones in this sample may be carry-over from other donors' samples.

This clonotype came up many times. The chain employs TRBV7-2 and TRBJ1-5; 7 bases fit TRBD1. This CDR3 contains 14 residues. Trimming removed 6 bases from V and 2 bases from J; junction bases left unmatched: 4. Germline CDR1 and CDR2: SGHTA and FQGNSA. CDR3 sequence reads: CASRQGIGNQPQHF. The CDR3 nucleotides read TGTGCCAGCAGACAGGGGATTGGCAATCAGCCCCAGCATTTT.

This clonotype has ten or more counts. This sequence joins TRBV11-3 and TRBJ2-1, with 12 bases fitting TRBD1. The V and J ends lost 4 bases and 9 bases, in that order; junction bases with no gene match: 4. The CDR3 has 14 amino acids. The germline gives CDR1 SGHNT, CDR2 YENEEA. CDR3 nucleotide sequence: TGTGCCAGCAGCTGGGGACAGGGGGCGCGTGAGCAGTTCTTC. Translating gives CASSWGQGAREQFF.

This clonotype occurred many times. The chain joins TRBV7-2 to TRBJ2-5; 10 bases agree with TRBD2. The V segment lost 1 base and the J segment 2 bases; nucleotides outside the gene matches: 4. The germline CDR1 and CDR2 sequences are SGHTA and FQGNSA. The CDR3 spans 16 residues. CDR3 sequence: CASSLVGTSEQETQYF. The DNA for the CDR3 is TGTGCCAGCAGCTTAGTCGGGACTAGCGAACAAGAGACCCAGTACTTC.

This clonotype has a count of ten or more. The chain employs TRBV7-8 and TRBJ1-4; D is uncertain. The CDR3 extends over 14 amino acids. With 5 bases removed from V and 0 bases from J, the gap between germline ends came to 7 bases. Germline V gives CDR1 SGHVS, CDR2 FQNEAQ. CDR3: CASSPGATNEKLFF. The CDR3 DNA reads TGTGCCAGCAGCCCCGGGGCAACTAATGAAAAACTGTTTTTT.

The chain joins TRBV20-1 to TRBJ1-1; possibly TRBD1 for D (5 bases). The germline gives CDR1 DFQATT, CDR2 SNEGSKA (reference sequence). This CDR3 is built from 14 residues. Trimming shortened V by 3 bases and J by 6 bases, and 17 bases separated the two germline ends. The CDR3 coding sequence is TGCAGTGCTAGGTGGGGGGGTATGGCGGCTGAAGCTTTCTTT. Translation: CSARWGGMAAEAFF.

This clonotype appeared many times. The chain has TRBV4-1 and TRBJ1-1; D gene unclear. The CDR3 runs to 15 residues. V was shortened by 1 base and J by 4 bases, with 13 bases between the two germline ends. CDR1 and CDR2 (germline): MGHRA, YSYEKL. This CDR3 is CASSQAAVDGTEAFF. The DNA for the CDR3 is TGCGCCAGCAGCCAAGCTGCAGTTGACGGCACTGAAGCTTTCTTT.

The V gene is TRBV20-1, the J gene TRBJ2-3; no definite D call. The V gene lost 7 bases and the J gene lost 6 bases, with 8 bases spanning the gap. Germline V gives CDR1 DFQATT, CDR2 SNEGSKA (reference sequence). This CDR3 contains 10 residues. CDR3 sequence reads: CSGKWDTQYF. CDR3 bases: TGCAGTGGGAAATGGGATACGCAGTATTTT.

This clonotype was counted at least ten times. The CDR3 nucleotides read TGTGCCACACAGACGTGTCCGGGACAGGCCCAAGAGACCCAGTACTTC. Its translation is CATQTCPGQAQETQYF. The V call is TRBV11-2, the J call TRBJ2-5; 8 nucleotides agree with TRBD1. V gave up 10 bases and J gave up 1 base; unmatched junction bases: 14. Germline V lookup: CDR1 SGHAT, CDR2 FQNNGV. This CDR3 contains 16 residues.

The CDR3 reads CASSLRQPSESDTQYF. CDR3 DNA: TGTGCCAGCAGCCTAAGACAGCCAAGTGAGTCAGATACGCAGTATTTT. The gene calls are TRBV13 and TRBJ2-3, with a weak D call TRBD1 (5 bases). V lost 5 bases to trimming and J lost 4 bases, with 19 bases between them. Germline V gene sequence: CDR1 PRHDT, CDR2 FYEKMQ (reference sequence). The CDR3 is 16 amino acids.

This chain connects TRBV14 to TRBJ2-5, with D maybe TRBD1 (5 bases). The V end was cut by 3 bases, the J end by 4 bases, with 12 bases between. The germline CDR1 and CDR2 sequences are SGHDN and FVKESK. This CDR3 is built from 14 residues. The CDR3 spells CASSHRTYSETQYF. DNA of the CDR3: TGTGCCAGCAGCCACAGGACATACTCAGAGACCCAGTACTTC.

This clonotype was counted at least ten times. The chain recombines TRBV7-3 with TRBJ2-1; TRBD2 is a possible D gene (5 bases). V was clipped by 2 bases and J by 8 bases, with 19 bases between them. This CDR3 is 16 amino acids long. The germline V gene has CDR1 SGHTA and CDR2 FQGTGA. Here the CDR3 DNA reads TGTGCCAGCAGCTTATTCACCGGGCTAGCATTAGATGAGCAGTTCTTC. Encoded protein: CASSLFTGLALDEQFF.

This chain uses TRBV6-2 or TRBV6-3 with TRBJ2-1, with 12 nucleotides matching TRBD2. CDR3 length: 14 residues. Unmatched junction bases numbered 2, after V lost 5 bases and J lost 6 bases. The germline V gene encodes CDR1 MNHEY and CDR2 SVGEGT. The CDR3 loop is CASSPTSGSNEQFF. In DNA form, the CDR3 reads TGTGCCAGCAGTCCGACTAGCGGGAGCAATGAGCAGTTCTTC.

This clonotype was seen ten or more times. The chain carries TRBV12-3 or TRBV12-4 and TRBJ1-1, with D uncertain. V lost 7 bases and J lost 3, with 9 bases in between. The CDR3 is 12 amino acids. CDR3 in DNA: TGTGCCAGCACTCGTGTGGACACTGAAGCTTTCTTT. It yields the protein CASTRVDTEAFF.

This clonotype was observed at least ten times. The chain employs TRBV20-1 and TRBJ1-3, with D uncertain. The V gene lost 0 bases and the J gene lost 4 bases, with 10 bases spanning the gap. The CDR3 is 14 residues long. Germline V gives CDR1 DFQATT, CDR2 SNEGSKA (reference sequence). CDR3 sequence (DNA): TGCAGTGCTAGAGATCAACAGATAGGAAACACCATATATTTT. As protein: CSARDQQIGNTIYF.

This clonotype turned up a few times. The chain is built from TRBV29-1 and TRBJ2-2; perhaps TRBD1 as D (6 bases). V was trimmed by 7 bases and J by 5 bases, leaving 26 bases between them. The CDR3 totals 17 residues. CDR1 and CDR2 (germline): SQVTM, ANQGSEA. CDR3 nucleotides: TGCAGCGCCAAGGGGGTCCATTCCGGGGCAACAACCGGGGAGCTGTTTTTT. It encodes CSAKGVHSGATTGELFF.

This clonotype came up a few times. This rearrangement joins TRBV11-2 to TRBJ1-1; D not resolved. Germline V CDR1 and CDR2: SGHAT, FQNNGV. The V gene lost 5 bases and the J gene lost 11 bases, with 18 bases spanning the gap. The CDR3 is 13 residues long. CDR3 nucleotide sequence: TGTGCCAGCAGCCAAAACCCTGGACGTGAGGCTTTCTTT. Translating gives CASSQNPGREAFF. The whole variable domain, filled in from reference TRBV11-2 and TRBJ1-1, reads EAGVAQSPRYKIIEKRQSVAFWCNPISGHATLYWYQQILGQGPKLLIQFQNNGVVDDSQLPKDRFSAERLKGVDSTLKIQPAKLEDSAVYLCASSQNPGREAFFGQGTRLTVV.

This clonotype was detected ten times or more. The J gene is TRBJ2-7, the V gene TRBV7-2; D possibly corresponds to TRBD1 (6 bases). With 5 bases removed from V and 6 bases from J, the gap between germline ends came to 17 bases. The CDR3 length is 14 residues. CDR1 is SGHTA, CDR2 FQGNSA, per germline. The CDR3 region has the DNA TGTGCCAGCAGCCCGCCGACCCCAGGGGTCGAGCAGTACTTC. Amino acids: CASSPPTPGVEQYF. The variable domain in full, with the rest retrieved from reference TRBV7-2 and TRBJ2-7, is GAGVSQSPSNKVTEKGKDVELRCDPISGHTALYWYRQSLGQGLEFLIYFQGNSAPDKSGLPSDRFSAERTGGSVSTLTIQRTQQEDSAVYLCASSPPTPGVEQYFGPGTRLTVT.

The chain has TRBV29-1 and TRBJ2-1; D is perhaps TRBD1 or TRBD2 (5 bases each). CDR1 SQVTM and CDR2 ANQGSEA come from the germline V gene. The ends were cut back, 4 bases at V and 5 bases at J, with 15 bases in the middle. The CDR3 is made up of 14 amino acids. CDR3 nucleotides: TGCAGCGTTGTTGGCCGGGGCTCTAACAATGAGCAGTTCTTC. It is translated as CSVVGRGSNNEQFF.

V is TRBV6-8 and J is TRBJ1-4; 7 bases map to TRBD1. V shed 1 base and J 7 bases; nucleotides not matched to a gene: 9. The CDR3 spans 16 residues. Germline CDR1 is MNHGY and CDR2 is SAAAGT. As DNA, the CDR3 is TGTGCCAGCAGTTACTTTCCAGGGGGAGGAAGTGAAAAACTGTTTTTT. Protein product: CASSYFPGGGSEKLFF.

This clonotype came up many times. This chain joins TRBV7-2 and TRBJ2-5, with D hard to call. Trimming left V 1 base short and J 7 bases short, with 7 bases between. The CDR3 totals 12 residues. Germline CDR1 is SGHTA and CDR2 is FQGNSA. This chain's CDR3 is CASSLGLLTQYF. CDR3 DNA: TGTGCCAGCAGCTTAGGTCTCCTGACCCAGTACTTC.

The sample holds many counts of this clonotype. The gene calls are TRBV7-2 and TRBJ1-5; D gene ambiguous. The germline gives CDR1 SGHTA, CDR2 FQGNSA. The CDR3 has 17 amino acids. Trimming shortened V by 2 bases and J by 0 bases, and 14 bases separated the two germline ends. CDR3 in DNA: TGTGCCAGCAGCTTAAATGGCAGATCATATAGCAATCAGCCCCAGCATTTT. This encodes CASSLNGRSYSNQPQHF.

This chain's CDR3 is CASSDRSERGYTF. The CDR3 DNA sequence: TGCGCCAGCAGTGACCGTTCAGAAAGAGGCTACACCTTC. The V call is TRBV10-2, the J call TRBJ1-2, with unresolved D. The CDR3 loop spans 13 amino acids. Germline V CDR1 and CDR2: WSHSY, SAAADI. V lost 3 bases and J lost 8, with 13 bases in between.

This clonotype is labeled as medium-sized (0.01 to 0.1%). CDR3 sequence: CASSLLPWGTGANVLTF. DNA of the CDR3: TGTGCCAGCAGCTTACTCCCGTGGGGGACTGGGGCCAACGTCCTGACTTTC. This chain uses TRBV7-2 with TRBJ2-6, with D perhaps given as TRBD1 or TRBD2 (5 bases each). The germline V gene has CDR1 SGHTA and CDR2 FQGNSA. Trimming stripped 2 bases from V and 2 bases from J, with 13 bases between. The CDR3 spans 17 residues.

This clonotype has a handful of counts. The CDR3 reads CSASPVGPADTQYF. The CDR3 nucleotides are TGCAGTGCTAGCCCTGTTGGCCCCGCAGATACGCAGTATTTT. V is TRBV20-1 and J is TRBJ2-3; D is uncertain. Germline V lookup: CDR1 DFQATT, CDR2 SNEGSKA (reference sequence). CDR3 size: 14 residues. The V end was cut by 3 bases, the J end by 4 bases, with 14 bases between.

This clonotype was counted at least ten times. J is TRBJ2-7 and V is TRBV7-9; possibly TRBD2 for D (6 bases). Germline V gene sequence: CDR1 SEHNR, CDR2 FQNEAQ (reference sequence). V lost 6 bases, J lost 0 bases, and 12 bases lay in between. This CDR3 has 14 amino acids. The CDR3 here is CASRPTGSSYEQYF. CDR3 coding DNA: TGTGCCAGCAGGCCCACCGGGAGCTCCTACGAGCAGTACTTC.

This clonotype turned up a few times. The V and J genes are TRBV2 and TRBJ2-5, with 7 bases lining up with TRBD1. V was clipped by 3 bases and J by 7 bases; unmatched bases: 5. CDR3 length: 13 amino acids. The V gene's germline CDR1 is SNHLY and CDR2 FYNNEI. DNA for the CDR3: TGTGCCAGCAGTGATGACAGGGTTGGGACCCAGTACTTC. Translating gives CASSDDRVGTQYF.

The chain uses TRBV30 and TRBJ2-1; 12 nucleotides agree with TRBD2. Germline V CDR1 and CDR2: GTSNPN, SVGIG (reference sequence). Trimming cost V 3 bases and J 4 bases; bases outside gene matches: 4. The CDR3 loop spans 15 amino acids. CDR3 amino acids: CAWRVLAGGYNEQFF. The CDR3 DNA follows: TGTGCCTGGAGGGTACTAGCGGGAGGATACAATGAGCAGTTCTTC.

There are many counts of this clonotype. This chain uses TRBV7-9 with TRBJ2-2; D may be TRBD2 (5 bases). The CDR3 has 15 residues. V was shortened by 5 bases and J by 0 bases, with 10 bases between the two germline ends. The germline V gene encodes CDR1 SEHNR and CDR2 FQNEAQ (reference sequence). The CDR3 region is CASSRSGANTGELFF. CDR3 DNA sequence: TGTGCCAGCAGCCGGAGCGGCGCGAACACCGGGGAGCTGTTTTTT. Combining the CDR3 with reference TRBV7-9 and TRBJ2-2 gives the whole variable domain DTGVSQNPRHKITKRGQNVTFRCDPISEHNRLYWYRQTLGQGPEFLTYFQNEAQLEKSRLLSDRFSAERPKGSFSTLEIQRTEQGDSAMYLCASSRSGANTGELFFGEGSRLTVL.